This is a list of T cell receptor beta chains from one sample in a study of spatial heterogeneity in lung cancer. TCRdb reprocessed the 5' RACE reads with MiXCR, giving one entry per CDR3 protein. Among roughly 39,000 distinct CDR3 sequences listed, around 7.2% were seen once. The input for sequencing was PBMCs, taken at surgery. The receptor source for this set is a male donor with early-stage non-small cell lung cancer. Both conserved end residues are part of each CDR3. Fields, in order: clone size, D gene, CDR3 length, V gene, J gene, CDR3 DNA, CDR3 protein. The D gene is left open where the match is weak. For some rows the clone size is stated as once, few or many, or as a class when expanded; others skip it.

abundance: many; d_gene: NA; len: 14; v_gene: TRBV27; j_gene: TRBJ1-5; CDR3nt: TGTGCCAGCAGTTTCCTGGGGTACAATCAGCCCCAGCATTTT; CDR3aa: CASSFLGYNQPQHF
abundance: many; d_gene: NA; len: 15; v_gene: TRBV7-6; j_gene: TRBJ2-5; CDR3nt: TGTGCCAGCAGCTCCCTAGAGGGGGGGGAAGAGACCCAGTACTTC; CDR3aa: CASSSLEGGEETQYF
abundance: many; d_gene: TRBD2; len: 16; v_gene: TRBV11-3; j_gene: TRBJ2-2; CDR3nt: TGTGCCAGCAGCTTAGTCTCTAGCGGGAACACCGGGGAGCTGTTTTTT; CDR3aa: CASSLVSSGNTGELFF
abundance: many; d_gene: NA; len: 12; v_gene: TRBV7-2; j_gene: TRBJ1-6; CDR3nt: TGTGCCAGCCGGACGGCCAATTCACCCCTCCACTTT; CDR3aa: CASRTANSPLHF
abundance: few; d_gene: NA; len: 12; v_gene: TRBV6-5; j_gene: TRBJ2-3; CDR3nt: TGTGCCAGCTCCGAATTAGGAGGCACGCAGTATTTT; CDR3aa: CASSELGGTQYF
abundance: many; d_gene: NA; len: 14; v_gene: TRBV6-5; j_gene: TRBJ1-1; CDR3nt: TGTGCCAGCAGTTTCTTTCGACAGAACACTGAAGCTTTCTTT; CDR3aa: CASSFFRQNTEAFF
abundance: few; d_gene: TRBD2; len: 17; v_gene: TRBV24-1; j_gene: TRBJ2-1; CDR3nt: TGTGCCACCAGTGATCCCGCCAGCGGGAGGGTTTACAATGAGCAGTTCTTC; CDR3aa: CATSDPASGRVYNEQFF
abundance: NA; d_gene: TRBD1; len: 15; v_gene: TRBV6-5; j_gene: TRBJ1-6; CDR3nt: TGTGCCAGCAGTTACAGGGGGCGCGAGGATTCACCCCTCCACTTT; CDR3aa: CASSYRGREDSPLHF
abundance: many; d_gene: NA; len: 11; v_gene: TRBV12-3/TRBV12-4; j_gene: TRBJ2-3; CDR3nt: TGTGCCAGCAGCCTTGAAGATACGCAGTATTTT; CDR3aa: CASSLEDTQYF
abundance: many; d_gene: NA; len: 14; v_gene: TRBV12-3/TRBV12-4; j_gene: TRBJ2-2; CDR3nt: TGTGCCAGCACCTGGGGACGGACGACCGGGGAGCTGTTTTTT; CDR3aa: CASTWGRTTGELFF
abundance: NA; d_gene: NA; len: 14; v_gene: TRBV29-1; j_gene: TRBJ1-1; CDR3nt: TGCAGCGTTGAATTGGGACACCAAGGAACTGAAGCTTTCTTT; CDR3aa: CSVELGHQGTEAFF
abundance: few; d_gene: NA; len: 15; v_gene: TRBV12-2; j_gene: TRBJ1-1; CDR3nt: TGTGCAAGTCGCTTATTAAGGGGCATGAACACTGAAGCTTTCTTT; CDR3aa: CASRLLRGMNTEAFF
abundance: many; d_gene: NA; len: 12; v_gene: TRBV29-1; j_gene: TRBJ2-5; CDR3nt: TGCAGCGTCCGACAGGCGGGAGAGACCCAGTACTTC; CDR3aa: CSVRQAGETQYF
abundance: many; d_gene: TRBD1; len: 15; v_gene: TRBV2; j_gene: TRBJ1-2; CDR3nt: TGTGCCAGCAGCCATGACAGGGGGCTTGGCTATGGCTACACCTTC; CDR3aa: CASSHDRGLGYGYTF
abundance: many; d_gene: NA; len: 14; v_gene: TRBV9; j_gene: TRBJ2-3; CDR3nt: TGTGCCAGCAGCTTGGACACTAGCACAGATACGCAGTATTTT; CDR3aa: CASSLDTSTDTQYF
abundance: few; d_gene: NA; len: 17; v_gene: TRBV9; j_gene: TRBJ2-3; CDR3nt: TGTGCCAGCAGCGTAAGTGTGGGGGGACCGACTCCAGATACGCAGTATTTT; CDR3aa: CASSVSVGGPTPDTQYF
abundance: few; d_gene: TRBD1; len: 16; v_gene: TRBV12-3/TRBV12-4; j_gene: TRBJ2-7; CDR3nt: TGTGCCAGCAGCTATCTCGGACAGGGGATAGGGTACGAGCAGTACTTC; CDR3aa: CASSYLGQGIGYEQYF
abundance: many; d_gene: TRBD1; len: 15; v_gene: TRBV6-6; j_gene: TRBJ1-2; CDR3nt: TGTGCCAGCAGGGAGACGACAGGGGTCAATTATGGCTACACCTTC; CDR3aa: CASRETTGVNYGYTF
abundance: NA; d_gene: TRBD1; len: 15; v_gene: TRBV12-3/TRBV12-4; j_gene: TRBJ1-1; CDR3nt: TGTGCCAGCAGTCCCGGGACAGGGGTGAACACTGAAGCTTTCTTT; CDR3aa: CASSPGTGVNTEAFF
abundance: NA; d_gene: NA; len: 14; v_gene: TRBV7-2; j_gene: TRBJ2-2; CDR3nt: TGTGCCAGCAGCCCAGCATACAACACCGGGGAGCTGTTTTTT; CDR3aa: CASSPAYNTGELFF
abundance: NA; d_gene: TRBD2; len: 15; v_gene: TRBV6-5; j_gene: TRBJ2-3; CDR3nt: TGTGCCAGCACCCGACTAGCGGGGGGTGCAGATACGCAGTATTTT; CDR3aa: CASTRLAGGADTQYF
abundance: many; d_gene: TRBD2; len: 15; v_gene: TRBV5-4; j_gene: TRBJ2-1; CDR3nt: TGTGCCAGCAGCTTGGGACTAGCGGGAGGCAATGAGCAGTTCTTC; CDR3aa: CASSLGLAGGNEQFF